This section outlines one T cell receptor (beta chain) sequence together with its context. Measured with immunoSEQ multiplex PCR; TCRdb has only the in-frame clones, and not every one. Seen here are 25,000 to 30,000 clones, roughly nine tenths observed once, and the top ten hold over 0.4%. The source of the sample is a study of PD-1 blockade in classical Hodgkin lymphoma. Stated time point: cycle 4 day 1 (C4D1), after six to seven weeks of nivolumab. With no exception, relapse followed autologous stem cell transplantation in all patients, and brentuximab vedotin exposure varied. Investigators isolated CD4+ T cells from thawed PBMCs through magnetic negative selection. Germline CDR1 SGHNT, CDR2 YYREEE (reference sequence). The CDR3 totals 15 residues. The J segment lost 0 bases and the V segment lost 6 bases, leaving 8 bases of the junction unmatched.

Sequenced here: CD4+ T cells from blood, sampled before the fourth cycle of nivolumab. This sequence was found in a human donor with classical Hodgkin lymphoma. The chain couples TRBV5-4 to TRBJ1-2; the match to TRBD1 covers 7 bases. CDR3 sequence reads: CASTWGQTTNYGYTF. The CDR3 nucleotides are TGTGCCAGCACCTGGGGACAGACTACTAACTATGGCTACACCTTC.